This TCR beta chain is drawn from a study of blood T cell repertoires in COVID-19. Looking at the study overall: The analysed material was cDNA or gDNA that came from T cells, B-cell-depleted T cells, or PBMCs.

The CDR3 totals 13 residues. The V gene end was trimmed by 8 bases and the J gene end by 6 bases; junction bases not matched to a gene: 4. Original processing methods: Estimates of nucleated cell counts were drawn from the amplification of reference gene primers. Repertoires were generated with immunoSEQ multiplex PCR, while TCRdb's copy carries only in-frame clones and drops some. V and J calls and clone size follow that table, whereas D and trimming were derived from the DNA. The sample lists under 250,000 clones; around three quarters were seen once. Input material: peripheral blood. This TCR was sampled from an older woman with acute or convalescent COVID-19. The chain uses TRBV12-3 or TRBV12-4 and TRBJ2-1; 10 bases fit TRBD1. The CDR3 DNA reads TGTGCCAGCGGCAGGACAGGGGGCAATGAGCAGTTCTTC. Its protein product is CASGRTGGNEQFF.